The 30 T cell receptor beta chains presented below share a single source sample, sequenced in a study of blood T cell repertoires in COVID-19. Assay used: immunoSEQ multiplex PCR; TCRdb lists only in-frame clones, some missing. The table has about 130,000 clones, 70% to 80% seen once. Input material: peripheral blood. These receptors all stem from a woman aged 70-85 years with COVID-19, enrolled during active disease.

The chain recombines TRBV9 with TRBJ2-4; possible D gene TRBD1, 6 bases. Germline-derived CDR1 and CDR2 are SGDLS and YYNGEE. CDR3 length: 16 amino acids. The germline V and J ends were trimmed by 2 bases and 0 bases, with 12 bases remaining between them. DNA of the CDR3: TGTGCCAGCAGCGTGGGACACCGGCTAGCCAAAAACATTCAGTACTTC. Its protein product is CASSVGHRLAKNIQYF.

Turning to this clone: Other nucleotide sequences from this sample produce the same CDR3. The CDR3 here is CASSVAVQETQYF. CDR3 in DNA: TGTGCCAGCAGCGTAGCGGTACAAGAGACCCAGTACTTC. The rearrangement joins TRBV9 to TRBJ2-5; D ambiguous. The germline V gene has CDR1 SGDLS and CDR2 YYNGEE. The ends were cut back, 0 bases at V and 2 bases at J, with 5 bases in the middle. This CDR3 is built from 13 residues.

The chain carries TRBV6-5 and TRBJ1-1; no firm D call. Between the trimmed V and J ends, which lost 0 bases and 5 bases, there was a span of 10 bases. This CDR3 contains 14 residues. In germline, CDR1 is MNHEY, CDR2 SVGAGI. The CDR3 DNA reads as TGTGCCAGCAGTTACTCGCGGGTTTGGACTGAAGCTTTCTTT. This translates into CASSYSRVWTEAFF.

The V gene is TRBV29-1, the J gene TRBJ1-2, with D tentatively TRBD1 (5 bases). This CDR3 has 13 residues. Germline assignment: CDR1 SQVTM and CDR2 ANQGSEA. Trimming removed 7 bases at V and 2 bases at J, with 14 bases between. The CDR3, as DNA: TGCAGCGGTAGGAAGGGGTCGAACTATGGCTACACCTTC. Its protein is CSGRKGSNYGYTF.

DNA for the CDR3: TGTGCCAGTAGTATTGGAGACAGGGGACCCTATGGCTACACCTTC. Residues: CASSIGDRGPYGYTF. This chain links TRBV19 with TRBJ1-2; TRBD1 aligns across 8 bases. The CDR3 extends over 15 amino acids. Germline-derived CDR1 and CDR2 are LNHDA and SQIVND (reference sequence). Trimming cost V 3 bases and J 4 bases; bases outside gene matches: 7.

This rearrangement joins TRBV11-2 to TRBJ1-3; no firm D call. Trimming cost V 3 bases and J 0 bases, with 12 bases left between them. CDR1 is SGHAT, CDR2 FQNNGV, per germline. The length of the CDR3 is 16 residues. For the CDR3, the DNA is TGTGCCAGCAGCTTGGCAGGCCCTTCCTCTGGAAACACCATATATTTT. Residues: CASSLAGPSSGNTIYF.

The V and J genes are TRBV9 and TRBJ2-5; 8 positions match TRBD1. Germline V gene sequence: CDR1 SGDLS, CDR2 YYNGEE. The CDR3 totals 14 residues. J was trimmed by 2 bases and V by 5 bases; bases with no gene match: 5. The CDR3 coding sequence is TGTGCCAGCAGTCAGGGGGCGGGGCAAGAGACCCAGTACTTC. Protein: CASSQGAGQETQYF.

The gene calls are TRBV4-3 and TRBJ2-2; D may be TRBD1 (6 bases). Germline values: CDR1 LGHNA, CDR2 YSLEER. The V end was cut by 1 base, the J end by 8 bases, with 11 bases between. The CDR3 has 14 residues. CDR3 nucleotides: TGCGCCAGCAGCCAAGTGGGGGCCCTGGGGGAGCTGTTTTTT. This gives the protein CASSQVGALGELFF.

The chain links TRBV9 to TRBJ2-5; 10 bases fit TRBD2. With V trimmed by 4 bases and J by 5 bases, 14 bases remained unmatched. The germline V gene has CDR1 SGDLS and CDR2 YYNGEE. The CDR3 spans 17 residues. The CDR3 reads CASSPAGLAGVKETQYF. The CDR3 DNA sequence: TGTGCCAGCAGCCCGGCCGGGCTAGCGGGGGTTAAGGAGACCCAGTACTTC.

The rearrangement joins TRBV27 to TRBJ1-6; 9 bases align to TRBD1. Looked up from germline, CDR1 is MNHEY and CDR2 is SMNVEV (reference sequence). The V and J ends lost 5 bases and 7 bases, in that order; junction bases with no gene match: 3. The CDR3 sequence is 14 residues long. The CDR3 DNA reads TGTGCCAGCAGTGCCGGGACAGGGAATTCACCCCTCCACTTT. Translation: CASSAGTGNSPLHF.

V usage is TRBV11-1 and J usage is TRBJ2-7, with TRBD1 matching 10 bases. This CDR3 comprises 13 residues. Trimming cost V 5 bases and J 6 bases; bases outside gene matches: 4. Per germline, CDR1 SGHAT and CDR2 FQDESV (reference sequence). The CDR3 nucleotides read TGTGCCAGCAGCCCGGGACAGGGGCGCGAGCAGTACTTC. As protein: CASSPGQGREQYF.

The V gene is TRBV7-9, the J gene TRBJ1-1, with D unclear. Trimming pared 2 bases from V and 6 bases from J, leaving 7 bases between. Germline-derived CDR1 and CDR2 are SEHNR and FQNEAQ (reference sequence). This CDR3 comprises 12 residues. CDR3 coding DNA: TGTGCCAGCAGCTTATTGAGAGCTGAAGCTTTCTTT. It yields the protein CASSLLRAEAFF.

V usage is TRBV10-3 and J usage is TRBJ2-3; 12 bases fit TRBD2. There are 17 residues in the CDR3. Unmatched junction bases numbered 11, after V lost 4 bases and J lost 6 bases. Germline loops: CDR1 ENHRY, CDR2 SYGVKD. The CDR3 loop reads CAISAGPSGGAPDTQYF. The CDR3 nucleotides are TGTGCCATCAGTGCTGGACCTAGCGGGGGGGCCCCGGATACGCAGTATTTT.

The V gene is TRBV2, the J gene TRBJ2-1; 11 nucleotides match TRBD2. This CDR3 is 17 amino acids long. V shed 3 bases, J shed 6 bases, and the junction held 10 bases outside the gene matches. Looked up from germline, CDR1 is SNHLY and CDR2 is FYNNEI. The CDR3 region is CASSELLAGDSFNEQFF. The CDR3, as DNA: TGTGCCAGCAGTGAGCTACTAGCGGGGGACAGTTTCAATGAGCAGTTCTTC.

The chain uses TRBV6-4 and TRBJ2-3, with D unclear. This CDR3 has 13 residues. Germline CDR1 and CDR2: MRHNA and SNTAGT. Trimming shortened V by 6 bases and J by 5 bases, and 12 bases separated the two germline ends. CDR3 DNA: TGTGCCAGCAGCCCGAAGGCAGGAGATACGCAGTATTTT. It translates to CASSPKAGDTQYF.

The chain couples TRBV4-1 to TRBJ1-1; possibly TRBD1 for D (6 bases). The germline CDR1 and CDR2 sequences are MGHRA and YSYEKL. Trimming took 6 bases from V and 1 from J, leaving 12 bases between them. The CDR3 loop spans 14 amino acids. The DNA of the CDR3 is TGCGCCAGCAGACCAGGGGAGCCGAACACTGAAGCTTTCTTT. This translates into CASRPGEPNTEAFF.

V and J are TRBV24-1 and TRBJ2-5, with D perhaps matching TRBD2 (5 bases). V lost 2 bases and J 0 bases, leaving 9 bases between the germline ends. In germline, CDR1 is KGHDR, CDR2 SFDVKD. CDR3 size: 15 residues. CDR3 in amino acids: CATSDYRGNQETQYF. CDR3 DNA: TGTGCCACCAGTGATTATCGGGGAAACCAAGAGACCCAGTACTTC.

This sequence joins TRBV4-1 and TRBJ1-2; no firm D call. Per germline, CDR1 MGHRA and CDR2 YSYEKL. This CDR3 region has 13 residues. V dropped 2 bases and J dropped 6 bases, with 10 bases sitting between them. CDR3 coding DNA: TGCGCCAGCAGCCAACCCCTCCGGGATGGCTACACCTTC. It specifies CASSQPLRDGYTF.

This clone has only a few counts. V usage is TRBV12-2 and J usage is TRBJ1-6. TRBV12-2 is a recognized pseudogene. CDR3 length: 16 residues. As DNA, the CDR3 is TGTGCAAGTCGCTTAAACGGGCCTGGAGGCAATTCACCCCTCCACTTT. Residues: CASRLNGPGGNSPLHF.

The chain uses TRBV12-5 and TRBJ1-5, with D possibly matching TRBD1 (5 bases). The germline CDR1 and CDR2 sequences are LGHNT and FRNRAP. This CDR3 spans 17 amino acids. V was clipped by 5 bases and J by 0 bases, with 17 bases between them. The CDR3 region is CASGIPLWTHSNQPQHF. DNA for the CDR3: TGTGCTAGTGGTATCCCCCTATGGACACATAGCAATCAGCCCCAGCATTTT.

The V gene is TRBV24-1, the J gene TRBJ2-3; 9 bases agree with TRBD1. V dropped 9 bases and J dropped 2; count of bases not matched to a gene: 5. CDR1 and CDR2 from the germline V gene are KGHDR and SFDVKD. CDR3 size: 14 residues. The CDR3 nucleotides read TGTGCCACCGGGAGGACAGGGGCCACAGATACGCAGTATTTT. Translating gives CATGRTGATDTQYF.

The chain uses TRBV30 and TRBJ2-1, with D possibly TRBD2 on 5 matching bases. The ends were cut back, 4 bases at V and 6 bases at J, with 19 bases in the middle. This CDR3 spans 15 amino acids. Germline lookup yields CDR1 GTSNPN and CDR2 SVGIG (reference sequence). The CDR3 region has the DNA TGTGCCTGGAATCGGAGAGACCGGGATCTCAATGAGCAGTTCTTC. This gives the protein CAWNRRDRDLNEQFF.

This clone showed up just a few times. This sequence joins TRBV2 and TRBJ2-1; TRBD2 matches at 7 bases. This CDR3 is built from 14 residues. V shed 3 bases and J 7 bases; nucleotides not matched to a gene: 6. CDR1 and CDR2 from the germline V gene are SNHLY and FYNNEI. DNA for the CDR3: TGTGCCAGCAGTGAGGGCCTAGCGGAAAATGAGCAGTTCTTC. Translation: CASSEGLAENEQFF.

V is TRBV7-9 and J is TRBJ2-5; TRBD2 matches 14 bases. V lost 5 bases and J lost 5; bases outside the gene matches: 4. Per the germline V gene, CDR1 is SEHNR and CDR2 is FQNEAQ (reference sequence). CDR3 size: 15 residues. The CDR3 loop reads CASSPGLAGGETQYF. The CDR3 DNA follows: TGTGCCAGCAGCCCCGGACTAGCGGGGGGCGAGACCCAGTACTTC.

This clone was detected once. The DNA of the CDR3 is TGTGCCTGGAGTCTGGGACTGACAAACACCGGGGAGCTGTTTTTT. This codes for CAWSLGLTNTGELFF. V and J are TRBV30 and TRBJ2-2; D perhaps matches TRBD2 (6 bases). Germline CDR1 GTSNPN, CDR2 SVGIG (reference sequence). The V and J ends lost 2 bases and 2 bases respectively, with 12 bases between them. This CDR3 spans 15 amino acids. The variable domain in full, completed from reference TRBV30 and TRBJ2-2, reads SQTIHQWPATLVQPVGSPLSLECTVEGTSNPNLYWYRQAAGRGLQLLFYSVGIGQISSEVPQNLSASRPQDRQFILSSKKLLLSDSGFYLCAWSLGLTNTGELFFGEGSRLTVL.

V gene TRBV5-6 combines with J gene TRBJ1-1, with TRBD1 identical over 9 bases. Germline V gene data show CDR1 as SGHDT and CDR2 as YYEEEE. J was trimmed by 5 bases and V by 6 bases; bases with no gene match: 14. The CDR3 runs 16 residues. The CDR3 DNA follows: TGTGCCAGCATCGGCAGCAGGACAGGGGAGAGAACTGAAGCTTTCTTT. Translating it yields CASIGSRTGERTEAFF.

The V gene is TRBV18, the J gene TRBJ2-3, with a weak D call TRBD2 (6 bases). The CDR3 extends over 14 amino acids. Deletions cut 2 bases from V and 5 bases from J, with 11 bases between. Germline V gives CDR1 KGHSH, CDR2 LQKENI. The CDR3 loop reads CASSPGGTLDTQYF. In DNA form, the CDR3 reads TGTGCCAGCTCACCAGGGGGGACGTTAGATACGCAGTATTTT.

The chain has TRBV7-3 and TRBJ1-1, with a tentative D call TRBD1 (6 bases). The CDR3 loop spans 14 amino acids. The germline V gene encodes CDR1 SGHTA and CDR2 FQGTGA. Between the trimmed V and J ends, which lost 5 bases and 4 bases, there was a span of 14 bases. This CDR3 reads CASSPQGMGTEAFF. CDR3 bases: TGTGCCAGCAGCCCACAGGGAATGGGCACTGAAGCTTTCTTT.

V and J are TRBV4-1 and TRBJ1-5; D gene uncertain. The germline CDR1 and CDR2 sequences are MGHRA and YSYEKL. V was cut by 2 bases and J by 1 base, with 12 bases left in between. This CDR3 comprises 16 residues. The CDR3 nucleotides read TGCGCCAGCAGCCAATTCTTCGGCAGGAGCAATCAGCCCCAGCATTTT. This codes for CASSQFFGRSNQPQHF.

This chain joins TRBV19 and TRBJ2-1; 9 nucleotides agree with TRBD2. The germline CDR1 and CDR2 sequences are LNHDA and SQIVND (reference sequence). J gave up 5 bases and V 5 bases, and 4 bases lay outside the gene matches. This CDR3 contains 14 residues. The CDR3 sequence: CASSRRGGDNEQFF. CDR3 in DNA: TGTGCCAGTAGTCGGCGGGGGGGCGACAATGAGCAGTTCTTC.